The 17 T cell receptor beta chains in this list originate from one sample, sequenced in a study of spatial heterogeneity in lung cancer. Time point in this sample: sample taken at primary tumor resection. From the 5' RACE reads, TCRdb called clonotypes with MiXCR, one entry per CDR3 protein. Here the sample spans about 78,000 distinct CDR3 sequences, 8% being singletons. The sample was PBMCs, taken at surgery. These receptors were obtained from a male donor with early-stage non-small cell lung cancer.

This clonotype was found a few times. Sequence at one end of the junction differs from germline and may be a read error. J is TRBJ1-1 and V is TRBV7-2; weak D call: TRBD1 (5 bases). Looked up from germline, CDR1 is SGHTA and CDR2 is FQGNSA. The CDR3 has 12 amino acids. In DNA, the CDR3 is TGTGCCAGCAGCTTTGAGGGGACCACTGAAGCTTTT. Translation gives CASSFEGTTEAF.

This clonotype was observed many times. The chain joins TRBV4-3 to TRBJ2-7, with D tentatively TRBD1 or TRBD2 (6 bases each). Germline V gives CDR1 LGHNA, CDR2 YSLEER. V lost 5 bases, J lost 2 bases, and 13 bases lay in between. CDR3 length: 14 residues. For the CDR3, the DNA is TGCGCCAGCAGCGCTTTTAGGGGGGCCTACGAGCAGTACTTC. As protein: CASSAFRGAYEQYF.

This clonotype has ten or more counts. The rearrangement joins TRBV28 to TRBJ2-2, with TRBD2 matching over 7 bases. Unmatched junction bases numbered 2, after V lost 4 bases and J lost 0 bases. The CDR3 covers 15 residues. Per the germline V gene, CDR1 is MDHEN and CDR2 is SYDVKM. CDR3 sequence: CASSWGGPNTGELFF. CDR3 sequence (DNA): TGTGCCAGCAGTTGGGGGGGACCGAACACCGGGGAGCTGTTTTTT.

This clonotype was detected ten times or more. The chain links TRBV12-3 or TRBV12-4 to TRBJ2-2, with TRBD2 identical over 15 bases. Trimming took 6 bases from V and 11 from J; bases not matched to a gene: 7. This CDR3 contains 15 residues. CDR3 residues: CASSSGTSGRPELFF. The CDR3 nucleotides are TGTGCCAGCAGCTCAGGGACTAGCGGGAGGCCCGAGCTGTTTTTT.

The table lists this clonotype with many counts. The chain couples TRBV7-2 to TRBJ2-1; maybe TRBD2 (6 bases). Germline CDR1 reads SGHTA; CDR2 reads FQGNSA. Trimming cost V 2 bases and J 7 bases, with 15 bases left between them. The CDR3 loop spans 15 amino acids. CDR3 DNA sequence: TGTGCCAGCAGCTTACATGTGGGAGGTTCAAATGAGCAGTTCTTC. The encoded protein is CASSLHVGGSNEQFF.

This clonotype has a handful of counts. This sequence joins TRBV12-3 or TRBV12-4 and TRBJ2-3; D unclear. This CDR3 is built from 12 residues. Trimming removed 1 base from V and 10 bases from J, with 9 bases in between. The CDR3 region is CASSLGLLAQYF. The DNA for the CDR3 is TGTGCCAGCAGTTTAGGGCTCTTGGCGCAGTATTTT.

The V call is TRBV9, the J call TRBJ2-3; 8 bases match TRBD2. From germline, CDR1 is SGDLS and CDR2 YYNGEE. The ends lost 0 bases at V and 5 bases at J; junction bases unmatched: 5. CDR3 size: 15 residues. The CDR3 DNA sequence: TGTGCCAGCAGCGTAGGGAGCGGGAGCGTAGATACGCAGTATTTT. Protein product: CASSVGSGSVDTQYF. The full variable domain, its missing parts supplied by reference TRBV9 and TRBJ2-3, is DSGVTQTPKHLITATGQRVTLRCSPRSGDLSVYWYQQSLDQGLQFLIQYYNGEERAKGNILERFSAQQFPDLHSELNLSSLELGDSALYFCASSVGSGSVDTQYFGPGTRLTVL.

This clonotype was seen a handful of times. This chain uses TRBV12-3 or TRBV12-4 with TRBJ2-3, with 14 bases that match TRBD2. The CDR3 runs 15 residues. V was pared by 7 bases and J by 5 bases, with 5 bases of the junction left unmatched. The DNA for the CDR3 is TGTGCCAGCACTGCGGGACTAGCGGGAGTAGATACGCAGTATTTT. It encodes CASTAGLAGVDTQYF.

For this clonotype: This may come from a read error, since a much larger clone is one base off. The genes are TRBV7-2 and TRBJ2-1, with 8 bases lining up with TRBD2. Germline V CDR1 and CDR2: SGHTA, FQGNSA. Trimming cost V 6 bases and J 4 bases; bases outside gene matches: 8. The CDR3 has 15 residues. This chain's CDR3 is CASSPFSGNYNEQFF. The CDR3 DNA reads TGTGCCAGCAGTCCCTTTAGCGGGAATTACAATGAGCAGTTCTTC.

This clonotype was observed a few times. Here the CDR3 DNA reads TGCGCCAGCAGCCAGGGGGCAGGGGCTAGTTCTAGCACAGATACGCAGTATTTT. Translating gives CASSQGAGASSSTDTQYF. V usage is TRBV4-3 and J usage is TRBJ2-3; perhaps TRBD1 as D (6 bases). Germline CDR1 LGHNA, CDR2 YSLEER. V dropped 3 bases and J dropped 0 bases, with 19 bases sitting between them. The CDR3 has 18 amino acids.

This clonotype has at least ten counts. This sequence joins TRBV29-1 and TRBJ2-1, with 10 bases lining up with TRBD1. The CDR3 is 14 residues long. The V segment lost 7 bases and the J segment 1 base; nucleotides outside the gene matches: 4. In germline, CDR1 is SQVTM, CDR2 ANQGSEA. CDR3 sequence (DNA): TGCAGCGGACCGGGACAGGGGTCCTACAATGAGCAGTTCTTC. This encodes CSGPGQGSYNEQFF.

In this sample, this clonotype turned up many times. DNA of the CDR3: TGTGCCAGCAGCTCACAGATGAACACTGAAGCTTTCTTT. It encodes CASSSQMNTEAFF. V usage is TRBV7-2 and J usage is TRBJ1-1; D is uncertain. V lost 4 bases to trimming and J lost 0 bases, with 6 bases between them. The CDR3 runs to 13 residues. Germline values: CDR1 SGHTA, CDR2 FQGNSA.

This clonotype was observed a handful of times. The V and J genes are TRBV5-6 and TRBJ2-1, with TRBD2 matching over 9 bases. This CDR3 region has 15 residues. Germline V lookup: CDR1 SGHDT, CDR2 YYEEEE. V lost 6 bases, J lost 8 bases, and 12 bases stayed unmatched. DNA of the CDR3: TGTGCCAGCAACCCACCTGGCGGGAGGGCCTATGAGCAGTTCTTC. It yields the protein CASNPPGGRAYEQFF.

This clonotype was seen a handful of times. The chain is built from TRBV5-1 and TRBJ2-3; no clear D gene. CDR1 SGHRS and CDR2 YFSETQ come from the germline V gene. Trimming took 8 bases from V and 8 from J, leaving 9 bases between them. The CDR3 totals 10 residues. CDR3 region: CARPFGTQYF. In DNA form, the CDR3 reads TGCGCCAGGCCCTTTGGTACGCAGTATTTT. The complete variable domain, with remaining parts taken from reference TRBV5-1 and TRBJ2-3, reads KAGVTQTPRYLIKTRGQQVTLSCSPISGHRSVSWYQQTPGQGLQFLFEYFSETQRNKGNFPGRFSGRQFSNSRSEMNVSTLELGDSALYLCARPFGTQYFGPGTRLTVL.

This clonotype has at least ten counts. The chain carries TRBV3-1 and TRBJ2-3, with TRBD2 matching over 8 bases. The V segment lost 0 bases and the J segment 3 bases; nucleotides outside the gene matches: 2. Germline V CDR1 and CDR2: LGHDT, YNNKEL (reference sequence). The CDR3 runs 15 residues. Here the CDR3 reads CASSQDPGGTDTQYF. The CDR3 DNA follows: TGTGCCAGCAGCCAAGATCCGGGAGGGACAGATACGCAGTATTTT.

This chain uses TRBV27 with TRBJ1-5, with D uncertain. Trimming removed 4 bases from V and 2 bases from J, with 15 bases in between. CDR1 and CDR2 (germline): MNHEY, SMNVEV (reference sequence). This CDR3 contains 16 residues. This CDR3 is CASSSTEAVGNQPQHF. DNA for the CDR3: TGTGCCAGCAGTTCTACAGAGGCGGTAGGCAATCAGCCCCAGCATTTT.

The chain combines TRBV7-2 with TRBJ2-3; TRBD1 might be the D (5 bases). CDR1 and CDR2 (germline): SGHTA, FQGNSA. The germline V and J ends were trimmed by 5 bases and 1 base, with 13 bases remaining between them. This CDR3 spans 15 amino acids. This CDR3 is CASSTSTVRTDTQYF. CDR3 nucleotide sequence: TGTGCCAGCAGCACCTCGACAGTCCGCACAGATACGCAGTATTTT.